This TCR beta chain came from a study of T cells after yellow fever vaccination. Whole-study context: The fractions with low cell numbers were processed using SMART-Seq v4 Ultra Low Input. Findings and caveats of the study: Faster peaking, at day 5 versus 15, marked a secondary response that was weaker.

Germline V gene data show CDR1 as SGHTA and CDR2 as FQGNSA. After removal of 5 bases from V and 5 bases from J, the junction contained 2 bases not matched to a gene. This CDR3 comprises 14 residues. To note about this clonotype: Its cognate antigen is unknown.

Making TCR cDNA involved 5'RACE template switching, which added UMIs and a universal primer site. MiXCR was run by TCRdb on the 5' RACE reads, yielding one entry per CDR3 protein. The sample lists about 350,000 distinct CDR3 sequences; approximately 12% were seen once. V usage is TRBV7-2 and J usage is TRBJ2-1; 11 positions match TRBD2. The sequencing here drew on CD4+ T cells sorted from PBMCs, taken 15 days after the yellow fever booster vaccination. The sequence came from a man aged 18 to 30 who received the YFV17D yellow fever vaccine. The CDR3 sequence is CASSPGLADNEQFF. The CDR3 DNA sequence: TGTGCCAGCAGCCCGGGACTAGCGGACAATGAGCAGTTCTTC.